The 28 T cell receptor beta chains below all came from one sample that was sequenced in a study of blood T cell repertoires in COVID-19. The repertoire was sequenced with immunoSEQ multiplex PCR; TCRdb's copy has only in-frame clones and lacks some. The sample shows more than 400,000 clones, roughly 85% of them seen only once. Source material: peripheral blood. Source of these receptors: a human donor in a cohort sampled during active COVID-19.

This clone was seen only a few times. V is TRBV9 and J is TRBJ1-1; D is possibly TRBD1 (5 bases). The CDR3 is 14 amino acids. V was cut by 3 bases and J by 7 bases, with 16 bases left in between. CDR1 is SGDLS and CDR2 is YYNGEE in the germline V gene. As DNA, the CDR3 is TGTGCCAGCAGCGGCCCAGACAGATCTCTTGAAGCTTTCTTT. Protein sequence: CASSGPDRSLEAFF.

This chain connects TRBV19 to TRBJ2-3, with 7 bases identical to TRBD2. V lost 6 bases, J lost 0 bases, and 9 bases stayed unmatched. This CDR3 contains 16 residues. Looked up from germline, CDR1 is LNHDA and CDR2 is SQIVND (reference sequence). This chain's CDR3 is CASSRLAEISTDTQYF. The CDR3 DNA follows: TGTGCCAGTAGCCGTCTAGCGGAGATTAGCACAGATACGCAGTATTTT.

The CDR3 coding sequence is TGTGCCAGCAGCTTGGATCAAGGGGTGAACACTGAAGCTTTCTTT. Translating it yields CASSLDQGVNTEAFF. The chain joins TRBV5-4 to TRBJ1-1, with D maybe TRBD1 (5 bases). The CDR3 sequence is 15 residues long. Trimming left V 0 bases short and J 0 bases short, with 9 bases between. Germline V gene data show CDR1 as SGHNT and CDR2 as YYREEE (reference sequence). The full variable domain, in which reference TRBV5-4 and TRBJ1-1 provide the parts outside the CDR3, is ETGVTQSPTHLIKTRGQQVTLRCSSQSGHNTVSWYQQALGQGPQFIFQYYREEENGRGNFPPRFSGLQFPNYSSELNVNALELDDSALYLCASSLDQGVNTEAFFGQGTRLTVV.

The chain links TRBV6-5 to TRBJ2-7, with TRBD2 matching 8 bases. CDR3 size: 12 residues. The germline gives CDR1 MNHEY, CDR2 SVGAGI. The V segment lost 9 bases and the J segment 7 bases; nucleotides outside the gene matches: 8. CDR3 DNA sequence: TGTGCCAGTTGGGGGCTAGCGGGTGAGCAGTACTTC. Its translation: CASWGLAGEQYF.

This chain connects TRBV19 to TRBJ1-1; D gene uncertain. With 1 base removed from V and 11 bases from J, the gap between germline ends came to 14 bases. The germline V gene has CDR1 LNHDA and CDR2 SQIVND (reference sequence). This CDR3 is 13 amino acids long. The CDR3 reads CASSIGSGVRAFF. CDR3 in DNA: TGTGCCAGTAGTATAGGGTCCGGGGTGCGGGCTTTCTTT.

This clone has just a few counts. This chain uses TRBV30 with TRBJ2-5, with 7 bases aligning to TRBD1. Germline V gene lookup returns CDR1 GTSNPN and CDR2 SVGIG (reference sequence). Trimming at V came to 5 bases and at J to 5 bases, leaving 11 bases not matched to a gene. This CDR3 spans 14 amino acids. The CDR3 spells CAWGKTGRLETQYF. The CDR3 DNA is TGTGCCTGGGGTAAGACAGGGCGTCTCGAGACCCAGTACTTC.

The chain links TRBV27 to TRBJ1-5; perhaps TRBD1 as D (6 bases). The V end was cut by 6 bases, the J end by 3 bases, with 18 bases between. The length of the CDR3 is 16 residues. The germline V gene has CDR1 MNHEY and CDR2 SMNVEV (reference sequence). The CDR3 sequence: CASSRGGGTINQPQHF. Here the CDR3 DNA reads TGTGCCAGCAGCCGGGGAGGGGGGACGATCAATCAGCCCCAGCATTTT.

V and J are TRBV27 and TRBJ2-3, with 7 bases lining up with TRBD2. After removal of 5 bases from V and 4 bases from J, the junction contained 6 bases not matched to a gene. The CDR3 is made up of 14 amino acids. The V gene's germline CDR1 is MNHEY and CDR2 SMNVEV (reference sequence). The CDR3 region has the DNA TGTGCCAGCAGTCCGCGCCGGGGGGCAGATACGCAGTATTTT. Its protein is CASSPRRGADTQYF.

As regards this clone: This specimen includes other DNA sequences encoding the same CDR3. The genes are TRBV7-9 and TRBJ2-5; 7 nucleotides align to TRBD1. V lost 1 base, J lost 4 bases, and 3 bases stayed unmatched. From germline, CDR1 is SEHNR and CDR2 FQNEAQ (reference sequence). The CDR3 covers 14 residues. CDR3 region: CASSLVAGGETQYF. Here the CDR3 DNA reads TGTGCCAGCAGCTTAGTTGCAGGGGGAGAGACCCAGTACTTC.

The V gene is TRBV19, the J gene TRBJ2-1; D gene unclear. The CDR3 is 15 residues long. The V end was cut by 3 bases, the J end by 2 bases, with 11 bases between. Germline V gives CDR1 LNHDA, CDR2 SQIVND (reference sequence). The CDR3, as DNA: TGTGCCAGTAGTATTGCGTTGGGCCCCTACAATGAGCAGTTCTTC. It yields the protein CASSIALGPYNEQFF.

The chain is built from TRBV7-2 and TRBJ2-4; D unclear. Trimming took 5 bases from V and 0 from J, leaving 8 bases between them. Germline V gene data show CDR1 as SGHTA and CDR2 as FQGNSA. The CDR3 sequence is 14 residues long. The CDR3 sequence is CASSPNVAKNIQYF. CDR3 in DNA: TGTGCCAGCAGCCCTAACGTAGCCAAAAACATTCAGTACTTC.

The rearrangement links TRBV7-9 to TRBJ2-7; TRBD1 aligns across 8 bases. The germline CDR1 and CDR2 sequences are SEHNR and FQNEAQ (reference sequence). The CDR3 sequence is 14 residues long. Trimming cost V 2 bases and J 3 bases; bases outside gene matches: 3. In DNA, the CDR3 is TGTGCCAGCAGCTTAAAAGGACAGGGCTACGAGCAGTACTTC. This codes for CASSLKGQGYEQYF.

Remarks on this clone: Distinct nucleotide sequences in the sample also encode this CDR3. The J gene is TRBJ1-1, the V gene TRBV18; 10 bases fit TRBD1. V lost 6 bases, J lost 1 base, and 5 bases stayed unmatched. From germline, CDR1 is KGHSH and CDR2 LQKENI. The CDR3 length is 15 residues. CDR3 DNA sequence: TGTGCCAGCTCGCCCGGACAGGGGGGGAACACTGAAGCTTTCTTT. As protein: CASSPGQGGNTEAFF. The full variable domain, in which reference TRBV18 and TRBJ1-1 provide the parts outside the CDR3, is NAGVMQNPRHLVRRRGQEARLRCSPMKGHSHVYWYRQLPEEGLKFMVYLQKENIIDESGMPKERFSAEFPKEGPSILRIQQVVRGDSAAYFCASSPGQGGNTEAFFGQGTRLTVV.

The chain joins TRBV7-9 to TRBJ1-1, with D hard to call. The CDR3 is 16 amino acids. Trimming pared 3 bases from V and 4 bases from J, leaving 18 bases between. Germline CDR1 SEHNR, CDR2 FQNEAQ (reference sequence). The chain's CDR3 is CASSLGFPFQPTEAFF. CDR3 nucleotides: TGTGCCAGCAGCTTGGGCTTCCCCTTCCAACCCACTGAAGCTTTCTTT.

This chain joins TRBV20-1 and TRBJ2-1; 7 bases align to TRBD1. CDR3 length: 11 amino acids. Germline lookup yields CDR1 DFQATT and CDR2 SNEGSKA (reference sequence). J was trimmed by 15 bases and V by 6 bases; bases with no gene match: 11. In nucleotides, the CDR3 is TGCAGTGCCCCAATGGTGGGACAGACGTTCTTC. Its protein is CSAPMVGQTFF.

This clone was detected only once. J is TRBJ2-3 and V is TRBV24-1, with D perhaps matching TRBD2 (5 bases). Deletions cut 5 bases from V and 2 bases from J, with 10 bases between. CDR1 and CDR2 (germline): KGHDR, SFDVKD. The CDR3 runs to 14 residues. The CDR3 protein is CATSAGFHTDTQYF. DNA of the CDR3: TGTGCCACCAGTGCGGGGTTCCACACAGATACGCAGTATTTT.

This chain connects TRBV9 to TRBJ2-7; 9 bases match TRBD2. J gave up 0 bases and V 4 bases, and 5 bases lay outside the gene matches. From germline, CDR1 is SGDLS and CDR2 YYNGEE. The CDR3 loop spans 15 amino acids. In DNA form, the CDR3 reads TGTGCCAGCAGCTCCCTAGCGGGGAGCTCCTACGAGCAGTACTTC. Its protein is CASSSLAGSSYEQYF.

As for this clone: A much more abundant neighbour one base away suggests this may be a read error. This chain joins TRBV28 and TRBJ1-3; D unresolved. This CDR3 is built from 12 residues. The germline CDR1 and CDR2 sequences are MDHEN and SYDVKM. Deletions cut 2 bases from V and 4 bases from J, with 3 bases between. This CDR3 reads CASSLVGNTIYF. CDR3 DNA sequence: TGTGCCAGCAGTTTAGTAGGAAACACCATATATTTT.

The chain carries TRBV7-3 and TRBJ2-7, with 9 bases lining up with TRBD2. The CDR3 extends over 18 amino acids. Germline V gives CDR1 SGHTA, CDR2 FQGTGA. V lost 4 bases, J lost 4 bases, and 17 bases stayed unmatched. DNA of the CDR3: TGTGCCAGCAGCTCCGTCGCCGGGGCGGGAGGGAATCCATACGAGCAGTACTTC. This sequence encodes CASSSVAGAGGNPYEQYF.

The chain recombines TRBV23-1 with TRBJ2-3, with D unclear. TRBV23-1 is an ORF, with its function uncertain. V lost 4 bases, J lost 0 bases, and 14 bases lay in between. The CDR3 extends over 16 amino acids. CDR3 bases: TGCGCCAGCAGTCCAGAGTTTTGCGGTAGCACAGATACGCAGTATTTT. Residues: CASSPEFCGSTDTQYF.

This sequence joins TRBV20-1 and TRBJ2-2; TRBD2 matches at 9 bases. The trim removed 3 bases at V and 5 bases at J, leaving 7 bases unmatched. This CDR3 region has 15 residues. Germline-derived CDR1 and CDR2 are DFQATT and SNEGSKA (reference sequence). The CDR3 coding sequence is TGCAGTGCTAGTGGCGGGAGGGTTTGGACCGGGGAGCTGTTTTTT. It specifies CSASGGRVWTGELFF.

The V gene is TRBV6-5, the J gene TRBJ2-3, with 9 nucleotides matching TRBD2. Unmatched junction bases numbered 5, after V lost 4 bases and J lost 6 bases. The CDR3 sequence is 14 residues long. Germline CDR1 MNHEY, CDR2 SVGAGI. CDR3 loop: CASSLGLAVDTQYF. The CDR3 nucleotides read TGTGCCAGCAGTTTGGGACTAGCTGTTGATACGCAGTATTTT.

This clone was found once. The chain employs TRBV19 and TRBJ1-3; D not certain. The CDR3 is 17 amino acids. Per the germline V gene, CDR1 is LNHDA and CDR2 is SQIVND (reference sequence). V dropped 1 base and J dropped 0 bases, with 13 bases sitting between them. CDR3 in DNA: TGTGCCAGTAGTATAGCAGCAGGCACCTTCTCTGGAAACACCATATATTTT. Translation: CASSIAAGTFSGNTIYF.

The chain is built from TRBV4-1 and TRBJ1-2; D call uncertain. Germline V lookup: CDR1 MGHRA, CDR2 YSYEKL. The germline V and J ends were trimmed by 0 bases and 6 bases, with 14 bases remaining between them. The CDR3 covers 15 residues. The CDR3 nucleotides are TGCGCCAGCAGCCAAGAAGGGAGGGAGGTTCATGGCTACACCTTC. It specifies CASSQEGREVHGYTF.

The CDR3 DNA reads TGTGCCAGCAGCCGTCAAAGCTCCTATGGCTACACCTTC. Translation gives CASSRQSSYGYTF. V usage is TRBV7-2 and J usage is TRBJ1-2; no clear D gene. The germline gives CDR1 SGHTA, CDR2 FQGNSA. The CDR3 is made up of 13 amino acids. Deletions cut 5 bases from V and 4 bases from J, with 11 bases between.

This clone has just a few counts. J is TRBJ1-2 and V is TRBV27; D is undetermined. The V and J ends lost 6 bases and 10 bases respectively, with 18 bases between them. Germline lookup yields CDR1 MNHEY and CDR2 SMNVEV (reference sequence). The CDR3 contains 13 residues. CDR3 loop: CASSPAGDKSYTF. The CDR3 nucleotides read TGTGCCAGCAGCCCTGCGGGTGACAAGTCCTACACCTTC.

This clone was observed a handful of times. The chain joins TRBV2 to TRBJ1-4, with TRBD1 as a possible D gene (6 bases). Trimming took 7 bases from V and 5 from J, leaving 11 bases between them. The CDR3 consists of 13 residues. Germline V lookup: CDR1 SNHLY, CDR2 FYNNEI. The CDR3 region is CASIPGENEKLFF. As DNA, the CDR3 is TGTGCCAGCATCCCAGGGGAGAATGAAAAACTGTTTTTT.

The chain recombines TRBV9 with TRBJ2-1; 8 nucleotides agree with TRBD2. Trimming cost V 1 base and J 7 bases; bases outside gene matches: 4. The V gene's germline CDR1 is SGDLS and CDR2 YYNGEE. The CDR3 runs 14 residues. CDR3 sequence: CASSVLSGANEQFF. DNA of the CDR3: TGTGCCAGCAGCGTACTTAGCGGGGCGAATGAGCAGTTCTTC.